This passage covers 24 T cell receptor beta chains from one sample sequenced in a study of vaccination and CD4 T cells after COVID-19. Specified treatment: roughly nine-day PBMC culture with coronavirus spike peptide pools or control peptides (ViraFEST assay). What these receptors recognize is not known. Researchers used the Oncomine TCR Beta short-read assay to sequence DNA from cultured CD4+ T cells. TCRdb analysed the PCR reads with MiXCR anew, one entry per CDR3 protein. The table shows about 3,400 distinct CDR3 sequences, with 32% occurring only once. Sequencing was done on a sample of CD4+ T cells from blood, cultured in vitro. The receptors originated from a human donor who had recovered from COVID-19.

The chain combines TRBV20-1 with TRBJ2-1; 11 bases line up with TRBD2. The V gene end was trimmed by 2 bases and the J gene end by 2 bases; junction bases not matched to a gene: 5. Looked up from germline, CDR1 is DFQATT and CDR2 is SNEGSKA (reference sequence). CDR3 size: 16 residues. CDR3 bases: TGCAGTGCTAGATTGTTACTAGCGGGGGCCTACAATGAGCAGTTCTTC. This translates into CSARLLLAGAYNEQFF.

The genes are TRBV5-8 and TRBJ1-1, with D possibly being TRBD1 (6 bases). Germline assignment: CDR1 SGHTS and CDR2 YDEGEE. Trimming pared 3 bases from V and 5 bases from J, leaving 14 bases between. The CDR3 sequence is 14 residues long. Here the CDR3 DNA reads TGTGCCAGCAGCTGGGGGCGGGGGTGGACTGAAGCTTTCTTT. Amino acid sequence: CASSWGRGWTEAFF.

The chain links TRBV10-3 to TRBJ2-7, with 8 bases matching TRBD2. The junction had 3 bases not matched to a gene; V was cut back by 3 bases and J by 2 bases. CDR3 length: 14 amino acids. Germline loops: CDR1 ENHRY, CDR2 SYGVKD. DNA of the CDR3: TGTGCCATCAGTGAACTAGCGGCCGCCTACGAGCAGTACTTC. Its protein product is CAISELAAAYEQYF.

This clonotype was seen only a few times. The chain has TRBV7-3 and TRBJ2-2, with D perhaps TRBD2 (5 bases). The CDR3 loop spans 16 amino acids. The germline V gene has CDR1 SGHTA and CDR2 FQGTGA. The V and J ends lost 6 bases and 7 bases respectively, with 21 bases between them. This CDR3 reads CASSRTTGLGSGELFF. The CDR3, as DNA: TGTGCCAGCAGTCGAACCACGGGCCTAGGGAGCGGGGAGCTGTTTTTT.

This clonotype is deemed medium-sized. This chain links TRBV6-5 with TRBJ1-2; TRBD1 might be the D (6 bases). Germline values: CDR1 MNHEY, CDR2 SVGAGI. This CDR3 contains 14 residues. Trimming left V 4 bases short and J 6 bases short, with 15 bases between. This chain's CDR3 is CASSFRPQGHGYTF. The DNA of the CDR3 is TGTGCCAGCAGTTTCCGACCACAGGGACATGGCTACACCTTC.

The chain combines TRBV19 with TRBJ1-1; D ambiguous. Germline lookup yields CDR1 LNHDA and CDR2 SQIVND (reference sequence). The CDR3 length is 12 residues. V gave up 4 bases and J gave up 1 base, with 4 bases separating them. This CDR3 reads CASSRQNTEAFF. The DNA of the CDR3 is TGTGCCAGTAGTAGACAGAACACTGAAGCTTTCTTT. Complete variable domain (other parts from reference TRBV19 and TRBJ1-1): DGGITQSPKYLFRKEGQNVTLSCEQNLNHDAMYWYRQDPGQGLRLIYYSQIVNDFQKGDIAEGYSVSREKKESFPLTVTSAQKNPTAFYLCASSRQNTEAFFGQGTRLTVV.

This clonotype was observed a single time. The gene calls are TRBV12-3 or TRBV12-4 and TRBJ2-3, with 9 bases matching TRBD2. This CDR3 comprises 15 residues. With 6 bases clipped from V and 0 bases from J, the junction kept 4 bases outside the gene matches. DNA of the CDR3: TGTGCCAGCAGCCATAGCGGGGGCAGCACAGATACGCAGTATTTT. Translation gives CASSHSGGSTDTQYF.

This sequence joins TRBV14 and TRBJ1-2; D is uncertain. V lost 0 bases and J lost 1, with 9 bases in between. CDR3 length: 15 residues. Per the germline V gene, CDR1 is SGHDN and CDR2 is FVKESK. In DNA form, the CDR3 reads TGTGCCAGCAGCCAAGATCGAGTCGGTAACTATGGCTACACCTTC. This encodes CASSQDRVGNYGYTF.

A note on this clonotype: A read error may account for a junction end that differs from germline. The V and J genes are TRBV5-4 and TRBJ1-1, with D perhaps matching TRBD1 (5 bases). The CDR3 has 15 residues. Germline CDR1 and CDR2: SGHNT and YYREEE (reference sequence). For the CDR3, the DNA is TGTGCCAACAGCTTGGGGGTGTCGAGCACCACTGAAGCTTTCTTT. Its translation: CANSLGVSSTTEAFF.

The chain employs TRBV6-5 and TRBJ1-2; TRBD1 matches at 11 bases. The CDR3 spans 14 residues. CDR1 and CDR2 from the germline V gene are MNHEY and SVGAGI. After removal of 4 bases from V and 3 bases from J, the junction contained 1 base not matched to a gene. The CDR3: CASSSGQGDYGYTF. DNA for the CDR3: TGTGCCAGCAGTTCGGGACAGGGGGACTATGGCTACACCTTC.

This clonotype has just a few counts. J is TRBJ1-1 and V is TRBV6-1, with D unclear. The V gene lost 8 bases and the J gene lost 6 bases, with 22 bases spanning the gap. Germline assignment: CDR1 MNHNS and CDR2 SASEGT. CDR3 length: 15 amino acids. In DNA, the CDR3 is TGTGCCAGCGGCCCTCTCCAGAGGATCTCGGCTGAAGCTTTCTTT. Translating gives CASGPLQRISAEAFF.

This chain links TRBV20-1 with TRBJ1-3; 9 nucleotides agree with TRBD1. Germline lookup yields CDR1 DFQATT and CDR2 SNEGSKA (reference sequence). J gave up 0 bases and V 6 bases, and 12 bases lay outside the gene matches. The CDR3 consists of 17 residues. As DNA, the CDR3 is TGCAGTGCCCTCATGTGGACAGGGGCACTCTCTGGAAACACCATATATTTT. The encoded protein is CSALMWTGALSGNTIYF.

By share, this clonotype counts as medium-sized. The chain combines TRBV7-9 with TRBJ1-2; 12 bases line up with TRBD1. Germline V gene data show CDR1 as SEHNR and CDR2 as FQNEAQ (reference sequence). This CDR3 spans 16 amino acids. With V trimmed by 1 base and J by 7 bases, 7 bases remained unmatched. The CDR3 sequence: CASSLVGDRGHSGYTF. DNA for the CDR3: TGTGCCAGCAGCTTAGTCGGGGACAGGGGGCACAGTGGCTACACCTTC.

This clonotype is deemed large. The chain has TRBV27 and TRBJ2-5, with 8 bases matching TRBD2. V gave up 2 bases and J gave up 5 bases; unmatched junction bases: 7. The CDR3 is 15 residues long. Germline V lookup: CDR1 MNHEY, CDR2 SMNVEV (reference sequence). The CDR3 sequence: CASSLNGGAWETQYF. The CDR3 DNA reads as TGTGCCAGCAGTTTAAACGGGGGGGCCTGGGAGACCCAGTACTTC.

The genes are TRBV11-3 and TRBJ2-5; 7 bases align to TRBD1. The trim removed 5 bases at V and 2 bases at J, leaving 5 bases unmatched. In germline, CDR1 is SGHNT, CDR2 YENEEA. The CDR3 spans 14 residues. In nucleotides, the CDR3 is TGTGCCAGCAGCCAACGGGACAGTCAAGAGACCCAGTACTTC. This encodes CASSQRDSQETQYF.

This clonotype was counted only a few times. The J gene is TRBJ1-1, the V gene TRBV6-5; D uncertain. The CDR3 sequence is 13 residues long. Trimming shortened V by 0 bases and J by 4 bases, and 6 bases separated the two germline ends. CDR1 is MNHEY and CDR2 is SVGAGI in the germline V gene. The DNA for the CDR3 is TGTGCCAGCAGTTACTCCCAGGTCACTGAAGCTTTCTTT. Its protein product is CASSYSQVTEAFF.

This rearrangement joins TRBV7-2 to TRBJ1-6; TRBD1 agrees at 8 bases. The germline V gene encodes CDR1 SGHTA and CDR2 FQGNSA. The CDR3 runs to 15 residues. The trim removed 5 bases at V and 8 bases at J, leaving 8 bases unmatched. In DNA, the CDR3 is TGTGCCAGCAGCCCGCATACAGGGGGGGATTCACCCCTCCACTTT. It translates to CASSPHTGGDSPLHF. Looking up the rest from reference TRBV7-2 and TRBJ1-6 gives the full variable domain: GAGVSQSPSNKVTEKGKDVELRCDPISGHTALYWYRQSLGQGLEFLIYFQGNSAPDKSGLPSDRFSAERTGGSVSTLTIQRTQQEDSAVYLCASSPHTGGDSPLHFGNGTRLTVT.

The J gene is TRBJ1-2, the V gene TRBV20-1; D not certain. This CDR3 is built from 8 residues. CDR1 and CDR2 (germline): DFQATT, SNEGSKA (reference sequence). Trimming shortened V by 7 bases and J by 6 bases, and 3 bases separated the two germline ends. The CDR3 sequence is CSGDGYTF. The CDR3 DNA reads TGCAGTGGGGATGGCTACACCTTC.

The chain carries TRBV24-1 and TRBJ1-3; the match to TRBD1 covers 8 bases. Germline assignment: CDR1 KGHDR and CDR2 SFDVKD. This CDR3 region has 16 residues. The J segment lost 0 bases and the V segment lost 7 bases, leaving 7 bases of the junction unmatched. As DNA, the CDR3 is TGTGCCACCAGCGGGGGGGACAGGAGCTCTGGAAACACCATATATTTT. Translated, it gives CATSGGDRSSGNTIYF.

The chain uses TRBV7-9 and TRBJ1-1, with D hard to call. V was clipped by 5 bases and J by 5 bases, with 15 bases between them. The CDR3 covers 14 residues. Per the germline V gene, CDR1 is SEHNR and CDR2 is FQNEAQ (reference sequence). CDR3 nucleotides: TGTGCCAGCAGCCCCGAGGGAGTAGGGACTGAAGCTTTCTTT. Amino acids: CASSPEGVGTEAFF.

This clonotype was recorded a few times. V is TRBV2 and J is TRBJ1-6; 7 positions match TRBD1. CDR1 is SNHLY and CDR2 is FYNNEI in the germline V gene. V lost 6 bases and J lost 6; bases outside the gene matches: 8. The CDR3 consists of 15 residues. The CDR3 loop is CASSSTGQLNSPLHF. DNA of the CDR3: TGTGCCAGCAGCTCAACGGGACAGCTTAATTCACCCCTCCACTTT.

This clonotype appeared a few times. This rearrangement joins TRBV18 to TRBJ1-5; no firm D call. The germline gives CDR1 KGHSH, CDR2 LQKENI. V dropped 0 bases and J dropped 2 bases, with 8 bases sitting between them. The CDR3 has 15 residues. The CDR3 is CASSPPDSGNQPQHF. CDR3 nucleotides: TGTGCCAGCTCACCACCGGATTCGGGCAATCAGCCCCAGCATTTT.

Concerning this clonotype itself: The missing conserved phenylalanine or tryptophan at the end of this CDR3 makes a read error likely. The J gene is TRBJ1-2, the V gene TRBV6-5; D call uncertain. Germline V gives CDR1 MNHEY, CDR2 SVGAGI. CDR3 length: 14 amino acids. Trimming took off 2 bases at V and 4 bases at J, with 11 bases between the two ends. CDR3 bases: TGTGCCAGCAGTTACGGTAGAGCGGGCTATGGCTACACCCTC. It encodes CASSYGRAGYGYTL.

The rearrangement joins TRBV20-1 to TRBJ2-3; D gene ambiguous. With 4 bases removed from V and 2 bases from J, the gap between germline ends came to 10 bases. Germline-derived CDR1 and CDR2 are DFQATT and SNEGSKA (reference sequence). The CDR3 covers 13 residues. DNA of the CDR3: TGCAGTGCTATAGACACGTACACAGATACGCAGTATTTT. Protein: CSAIDTYTDTQYF.